The following is a TCR beta chain sequence with its context. What antigen it recognizes has not been identified. Relative to the germline gene, one junction end is altered; a read error may explain this. Receptor amplification or capture employed the immunoSEQ multiplex PCR assay. TCRdb limited this immuneACCESS table to in-frame rearrangements with V and J called. A share of clones is missing; checked studies link under half to unresolved V genes, and the rest is unexplained. A total of about 41,000 clones appear in this sample, about 90% of them only once. The ten largest clones add up to more than 4.5% of the sample. The CDR3 contains 11 residues, cysteine and phenylalanine counted. The kept DNA is CDR3 alone, 33 bases in frame from the first base. The germline V gene (reference sequence) specifies SSHAT as CDR1 and FNYEAQ as CDR2. These data are taken from a study of T cell changes during pregnancy in multiple sclerosis (dated by TCRdb to the late 2010s). In terms of the full investigation: Changes in the T cell repertoire over the course of pregnancy were examined in this study in women with multiple sclerosis.

This clonotype was obtained from a female donor in good health, enrolled as a control in a pregnancy study. Sequences were derived from peripheral blood, sampled in the first trimester of pregnancy. The chain links TRBV7-7 with TRBJ2-7; the D gene remains uncertain. The CDR3 region has the sequence CASSPRYEQYF. The sequence in DNA is TGTGCTAGCAGCCCCCGCTACGAGCAGTACTTC.